Listed below are T cell receptor beta chains from one sample, sequenced in a study of blood T cell repertoires in COVID-19. Assay: immunoSEQ multiplex PCR; the TCRdb copy retains only in-frame clones and omits some. The table lists approximately 200,000 clones, roughly three quarters of them singletons. Sequencing was carried out using peripheral blood. These receptors were collected from an elderly woman with COVID-19, enrolled during active disease. CDR3s include the opening cysteine and the closing phenylalanine or tryptophan. D genes are given only for firm matches. Part of the rows lack a size; the others show once, few, many or a class for expanded clones.

D gene | J gene | V gene | clone size | CDR3 DNA | CDR3 protein
- | TRBJ2-7 | TRBV4-3 | - | TGCGCCGATGGTCCCAGGGCCTCCTACGAGCAGTACTTC | CADGPRASYEQYF
- | TRBJ2-7 | TRBV27 | once | TGTGCCAGCAGTTTGGGAGGAACCACCTACGAGCAGTACTTC | CASSLGGTTYEQYF
- | TRBJ1-1 | TRBV19 | - | TGTGCCAGTACATGGACAGTGAACACTGAAGCTTTCTTT | CASTWTVNTEAFF
- | TRBJ2-3 | TRBV24-1 | - | TGTGCCACCAGTGATTATACGGGGTGGGACATCACAGATACGCAGTATTTT | CATSDYTGWDITDTQYF
- | TRBJ1-1 | TRBV2 | - | TGTGCCAGCAGTGAAGATCGGTGGACTGTTCGGGCTTTCTTT | CASSEDRWTVRAFF
TRBD2 | TRBJ2-3 | TRBV19 | - | TGTGCCAGTAGTATAGTAGCGGGGGGGCTTGATACGCAGTATTTT | CASSIVAGGLDTQYF
- | TRBJ2-5 | TRBV2 | - | TGTGCCAGCAGCCAAGGGACTCTCCGGGGCCAAGAGACCCAGTACTTC | CASSQGTLRGQETQYF
TRBD2 | TRBJ2-2 | TRBV7-2 | - | TGTGCCAGCAGCTTTGCGGGGGGAGGGGAGCTGTTTTTT | CASSFAGGGELFF
- | TRBJ1-2 | TRBV4-3 | - | TGCGCCAGCAGCCAGATAGGGGGGGACTATGGCTACACCTTC | CASSQIGGDYGYTF
TRBD1 | TRBJ2-3 | TRBV13 | few | TGTGCCAGCAGCTCATCCCGGGACAGCAGCACAGATACGCAGTATTTT | CASSSSRDSSTDTQYF
TRBD2 | TRBJ2-5 | TRBV7-2 | - | TGTGCCAGCAGCCGGACTAGCGGGGGGGATTGGGAGACCCAGTACTTC | CASSRTSGGDWETQYF
- | TRBJ2-3 | TRBV19 | - | TGTGCCAGTAGCCTGACAGGCAGCACAGATACGCAGTATTTT | CASSLTGSTDTQYF
- | TRBJ2-7 | TRBV5-1 | - | TGCGCCAGCAGCTCCCCTGGCGGTAACTCCTACGAGCAGTACTTC | CASSSPGGNSYEQYF
- | TRBJ1-4 | TRBV6-1 | - | TGTGCCAGCAGTGAAATTCCCGGTGAAAAACTGTTTTTT | CASSEIPGEKLFF
TRBD2 | TRBJ2-5 | TRBV4-1 | - | TGCGCCAGCAGCCAAGATCGGGCTAGCGGGGGGAGAGAGACCCAGTACTTC | CASSQDRASGGRETQYF
TRBD2 | TRBJ2-4 | TRBV2 | - | TGTGCCAGCTCCCTTAGCGGGGGGAACATTCAGTACTTC | CASSLSGGNIQYF
- | TRBJ1-6 | TRBV21-1 | once | TGTGCCAGCAGCGGTTGGACAGCTAATTCACCCCTCCACTTT | CASSGWTANSPLHF
TRBD2 | TRBJ2-3 | TRBV3-1/TRBV3-2 | once | TGTGCCAGCAGCCTACTAGCGGGAGGCAGCACAGATACGCAGTATTTT | CASSLLAGGSTDTQYF
- | TRBJ2-7 | TRBV4-1 | - | TGCGCCAGCAGCCAAGTGATTGAGCCAATCGGTCCCCACGAGCAGTACTTC | CASSQVIEPIGPHEQYF
TRBD1 | TRBJ2-7 | TRBV7-2 | - | TGTGCCAGCAGCCGTTCGGTCGGGGACAGGGGGCGGGAGCAGTACTTC | CASSRSVGDRGREQYF
- | TRBJ2-2 | TRBV3-1/TRBV3-2 | - | TGTGCCAGCAGCCCGACAGGTTTTCACGGGGAGCTGTTTTTT | CASSPTGFHGELFF
TRBD1 | TRBJ1-2 | TRBV28 | once | TGTGCCAGCAGACGCCCCGGACAGGGCCATGGCTACACCTTC | CASRRPGQGHGYTF